These 2 T cell receptor beta chains originate from one sample sequenced in a study of technical replicates of blood from a few donors. Sequencing used immunoSEQ multiplex PCR; TCRdb keeps in-frame clones, though not all of them. The sample contains approximately 74,000 clones, over 80% of which appear only once. The sequencing sample was made of PBMCs. Source of these receptors: a human donor in good health. Some clones in this sample may be carry-over from other donors' samples.

V gene TRBV7-8 combines with J gene TRBJ1-3; the match to TRBD1 covers 10 bases. With V trimmed by 5 bases and J by 2 bases, 9 bases remained unmatched. Germline V gives CDR1 SGHVS, CDR2 FQNEAQ. The CDR3 totals 17 residues. CDR3 sequence (DNA): TGTGCCAGCAGCCTGTGGACAGGGGGGATGGCTGGAAACACCATATATTTT. Residues: CASSLWTGGMAGNTIYF.

A few counts support this clone. The V and J genes are TRBV2 and TRBJ2-6, with D tentatively TRBD2 (6 bases). The CDR3 spans 15 residues. CDR1 SNHLY and CDR2 FYNNEI come from the germline V gene. Trimming stripped 6 bases from V and 0 bases from J, with 9 bases between. CDR3 region: CASRLGLSGANVLTF. As DNA, the CDR3 is TGTGCCAGCAGATTGGGACTCTCTGGGGCCAACGTCCTGACTTTC. The full variable domain, completed using reference TRBV2 and TRBJ2-6, is EPEVTQTPSHQVTQMGQEVILRCVPISNHLYFYWYRQILGQKVEFLVSFYNNEISEKSEIFDDQFSVERPDGSNFTLKIRSTKLEDSAMYFCASRLGLSGANVLTFGAGSRLTVL.